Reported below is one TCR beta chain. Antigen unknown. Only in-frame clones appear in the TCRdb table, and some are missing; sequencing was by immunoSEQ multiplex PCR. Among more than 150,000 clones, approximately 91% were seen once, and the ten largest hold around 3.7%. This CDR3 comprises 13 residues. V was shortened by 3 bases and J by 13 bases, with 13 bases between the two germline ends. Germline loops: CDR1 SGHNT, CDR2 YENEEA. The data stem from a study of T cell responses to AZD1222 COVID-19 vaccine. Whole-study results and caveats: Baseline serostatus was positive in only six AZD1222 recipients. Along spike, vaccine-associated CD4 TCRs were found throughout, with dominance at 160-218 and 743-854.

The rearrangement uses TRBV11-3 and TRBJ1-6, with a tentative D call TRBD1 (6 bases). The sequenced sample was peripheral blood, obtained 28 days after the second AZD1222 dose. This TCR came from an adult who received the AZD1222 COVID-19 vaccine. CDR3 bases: TGTGCCAGCAGCTTGATTCCAGGGGCGCCCCTCCACTTT. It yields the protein CASSLIPGAPLHF. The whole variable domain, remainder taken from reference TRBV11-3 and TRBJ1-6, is EAGVVQSPRYKIIEKKQPVAFWCNPISGHNTLYWYLQNLGQGPELLIRYENEEAVDDSQLPKDRFSAERLKGVDSTLKIQPAELGDSAVYLCASSLIPGAPLHFGNGTRLTVT.